This T cell receptor (beta chain) is drawn from a study of radiotherapy plus CTLA-4 blockade in lung cancer. About the study: Among enrolled patients, roughly 20% responded and about 30% achieved disease control.

Trimming removed 3 bases at V and 4 bases at J, with 12 bases between. This CDR3 is built from 14 residues. Germline assignment: CDR1 LNHDA and CDR2 SQIVND (reference sequence). Study-wide points: Reportedly, early blood T cell clone dynamics best predicted response, with interferon-beta. There was expansion of tumor-derived TCR clones in blood after radiotherapy plus ipilimumab.

The method was immunoSEQ multiplex PCR; TCRdb's version includes in-frame clones alone and lacks a portion of them. The sample has some 50,000 clones, 70% to 85% seen once. Focal radiation was given together with CTLA-4 blockade (ipilimumab) to patients with chemo-refractory metastatic non-small-cell lung cancer. This clone was picked up one time. Its antigen is not identified. This receptor was obtained from a human donor with non-small cell lung cancer who had a partial response to radiotherapy plus ipilimumab. Material: peripheral blood, obtained from a patient treated with radiotherapy plus ipilimumab. The chain is built from TRBV19 and TRBJ1-2, with D perhaps TRBD1 (5 bases). DNA for the CDR3: TGTGCCAGTAGTATTCCCCAGGGAACCTATGGCTACACCTTC. It codes for CASSIPQGTYGYTF.